This passage covers 24 T cell receptor beta chains from one sample sequenced in a study of T cells in Graves' hyperthyroidism and ophthalmopathy. The TCR beta CDR3 regions underwent amplification using RNA transcripts as the source. Carried out on the TCR CDR3, a first-round RT-PCR used the HTBI primer set. Each CDR3 protein is one row after TCRdb ran MiXCR on the multiplex PCR reads. The sample has around 600,000 distinct CDR3 sequences, 11% to 15% seen once. The source material was blood. The receptors derive from a woman aged 18-29 years with Graves' ophthalmopathy.

The CDR3 nucleotides read TGTGCCAGCAGCTTAATACTACGCCTACCGGGACCCCCTGAAAAACTGTTTTTT. As protein: CASSLILRLPGPPEKLFF. The rearrangement uses TRBV7-9 and TRBJ1-4; D may be TRBD1 (5 bases). From germline, CDR1 is SEHNR and CDR2 FQNEAQ (reference sequence). The CDR3 is made up of 18 amino acids. V was shortened by 2 bases and J by 7 bases, with 23 bases between the two germline ends.

In this sample, this clonotype turned up a few times. J is TRBJ2-3 and V is TRBV27; D unresolved. This CDR3 is built from 15 residues. Germline V gene data show CDR1 as MNHEY and CDR2 as SMNVEV (reference sequence). The germline V and J ends were trimmed by 3 bases and 6 bases, with 16 bases remaining between them. The CDR3 nucleotides read TGTGCCAGCAGTTTCTTCACTAATGGTGTGGATACGCAGTATTTT. Encoded protein: CASSFFTNGVDTQYF.

This clonotype was detected a few times. The genes are TRBV19 and TRBJ1-3; the D is unclear. CDR3 length: 14 amino acids. Trimming shortened V by 4 bases and J by 1 base, and 8 bases separated the two germline ends. Germline CDR1 reads LNHDA; CDR2 reads SQIVND (reference sequence). The CDR3 sequence is CASSKSASGNTIYF. The CDR3 DNA sequence: TGTGCCAGTAGTAAGTCAGCGTCTGGAAACACCATATATTTT.

This clonotype was counted ten times or more. The chain uses TRBV28 and TRBJ2-7, with TRBD2 as a possible D gene (5 bases). Deletions cut 8 bases from V and 0 bases from J, with 11 bases between. CDR3 length: 13 amino acids. The germline V gene has CDR1 MDHEN and CDR2 SYDVKM. The CDR3 nucleotides read TGTGCCAGCGGAAGCGGCGCCTCCTACGAGCAGTACTTC. Protein: CASGSGASYEQYF.

The chain is built from TRBV10-3 and TRBJ2-7; either TRBD1 or TRBD2 may fit D (7 bases each). Trimming took off 5 bases at V and 2 bases at J, with 19 bases between the two ends. The CDR3 extends over 16 amino acids. CDR1 and CDR2 (germline): ENHRY, SYGVKD. CDR3 coding DNA: TGTGCCATCAGTCATAAAAAACAGGGGACTACCTACGAGCAGTACTTC. It translates to CAISHKKQGTTYEQYF.

The rearrangement joins TRBV7-2 to TRBJ2-4, with 8 bases aligning to TRBD1. The V segment lost 5 bases and the J segment 3 bases; nucleotides outside the gene matches: 12. Germline CDR1 SGHTA, CDR2 FQGNSA. The CDR3 has 17 residues. The CDR3 here is CASSPRSGGAGKNIQYF. In DNA form, the CDR3 reads TGTGCCAGCAGCCCGCGATCAGGGGGCGCAGGCAAAAACATTCAGTACTTC.

The chain carries TRBV4-2 and TRBJ2-1, with a possible D match to TRBD1 (5 bases). The end of the DNA aligns better with TRBJ2-7, so the J call may be wrong. Germline CDR1 is LGHNA and CDR2 is YNFKEQ. The CDR3 totals 16 residues. CDR3 residues: CASSKGDALTYNEQYF. CDR3 coding DNA: TGTGCCAGCAGCAAAGGGGATGCCCTAACCTACAATGAGCAGTACTTC.

This clonotype was picked up a small number of times. The chain is built from TRBV27 and TRBJ1-5; D is possibly TRBD1 (5 bases). CDR3 length: 19 residues. V was pared by 10 bases and J by 3 bases, with 31 bases between. Germline loops: CDR1 MNHEY, CDR2 SMNVEV (reference sequence). The CDR3 is CATPYRGTHSVGPNQPQHF. In DNA form, the CDR3 reads TGTGCCACCCCCTATAGGGGCACACATAGCGTGGGTCCCAATCAGCCCCAGCATTTT.

In this sample, this clonotype turned up many times. The rearrangement uses TRBV3-1 and TRBJ2-2; D is uncertain. The CDR3 is 17 amino acids. The V end was cut by 0 bases, the J end by 0 bases, with 11 bases between. The germline gives CDR1 LGHDT, CDR2 YNNKEL (reference sequence). CDR3 in amino acids: CASSQDRRATNTGELFF. The CDR3 DNA sequence: TGTGCCAGCAGCCAAGATCGTAGGGCCACGAACACCGGGGAGCTGTTTTTT.

This CDR3 reads CSANRGGQGVGEQYF. DNA for the CDR3: TGCAGTGCTAACCGGGGGGGACAGGGGGTCGGCGAGCAGTACTTC. This chain joins TRBV20-1 and TRBJ2-7; 11 bases map to TRBD1. This CDR3 is 15 amino acids long. The germline CDR1 and CDR2 sequences are DFQATT and SNEGSKA (reference sequence). The V segment lost 4 bases and the J segment 6 bases; nucleotides outside the gene matches: 11.

At least ten counts were recorded for this clonotype. J is TRBJ2-1 and V is TRBV20-1; TRBD2 aligns across 12 bases. Germline CDR1 and CDR2: DFQATT and SNEGSKA (reference sequence). After removal of 4 bases from V and 9 bases from J, the junction contained 7 bases not matched to a gene. This CDR3 is built from 14 residues. Here the CDR3 DNA reads TGCAGTGCTAAGACTAGCGGGAGCTCCAGTGAGCAGTTCTTC. As protein: CSAKTSGSSSEQFF.

The chain carries TRBV9 and TRBJ1-3, with 7 bases matching TRBD1. V gave up 4 bases and J gave up 0 bases; unmatched junction bases: 10. The CDR3 is made up of 17 amino acids. The germline gives CDR1 SGDLS, CDR2 YYNGEE. The CDR3 is CASSPRDRLYSGNTIYF. CDR3 DNA sequence: TGTGCCAGCAGCCCCCGGGACAGACTCTACTCTGGAAACACCATATATTTT. The whole variable domain, filled in from reference TRBV9 and TRBJ1-3, reads DSGVTQTPKHLITATGQRVTLRCSPRSGDLSVYWYQQSLDQGLQFLIQYYNGEERAKGNILERFSAQQFPDLHSELNLSSLELGDSALYFCASSPRDRLYSGNTIYFGEGSWLTVV.

This clonotype has ten or more counts. The chain joins TRBV6-1 to TRBJ2-3; D is perhaps TRBD1 (5 bases). V dropped 6 bases and J dropped 0 bases, with 10 bases sitting between them. CDR1 and CDR2 from the germline V gene are MNHNS and SASEGT. This CDR3 has 14 amino acids. Here the CDR3 reads CASRVTASTDTQYF. The CDR3 nucleotides read TGTGCCAGCAGGGTGACAGCTAGCACAGATACGCAGTATTTT.

This clonotype was found many times. V and J are TRBV6-2 or TRBV6-3 and TRBJ2-7, with 9 bases lining up with TRBD1. This CDR3 has 16 amino acids. CDR1 and CDR2 (germline): MNHEY, SVGEGT. The junction had 9 bases not matched to a gene; V was cut back by 0 bases and J by 6 bases. The CDR3 coding sequence is TGTGCCAGCAGTTACTCGTCCGACAGGGGGGAACGCGAGCAGTACTTC. It encodes CASSYSSDRGEREQYF.

The chain carries TRBV6-2 or TRBV6-3 and TRBJ2-1, with TRBD2 as a possible D gene (6 bases). The CDR3 is 14 amino acids. Germline assignment: CDR1 MNHEY and CDR2 SVGEGT. Trimming shortened V by 10 bases and J by 7 bases, and 20 bases separated the two germline ends. CDR3 nucleotides: TGTGCCACCCTAGGTGGAGGGCCTCTGAATGAGCAGTTCTTC. This sequence encodes CATLGGGPLNEQFF.

This rearrangement joins TRBV27 to TRBJ1-4, with D uncertain. Germline V gene lookup returns CDR1 MNHEY and CDR2 SMNVEV (reference sequence). This CDR3 spans 13 amino acids. The V end lost 1 base, the J end lost 3 bases, and 3 bases lay between the germline ends. The CDR3 sequence is CASSLWANEKLFF. The CDR3 nucleotides are TGTGCCAGCAGTTTATGGGCTAATGAAAAACTGTTTTTT. Full variable domain (remainder filled in from reference TRBV27 and TRBJ1-4): EAQVTQNPRYLITVTGKKLTVTCSQNMNHEYMSWYRQDPGLGLRQIYYSMNVEVTDKGDVPEGYKVSRKEKRNFPLILESPSPNQTSLYFCASSLWANEKLFFGSGTQLSVL.

This clonotype was recorded many times. This chain links TRBV24-1 with TRBJ2-3, with 7 bases identical to TRBD2. J gave up 2 bases and V 5 bases, and 6 bases lay outside the gene matches. The CDR3 consists of 15 residues. Germline V gene data show CDR1 as KGHDR and CDR2 as SFDVKD. The CDR3 bases are TGTGCCACCAGTGGGTGGGAGGGAACCACAGATACGCAGTATTTT. This gives the protein CATSGWEGTTDTQYF.

This clonotype was recorded many times. The chain carries TRBV28 and TRBJ1-1; D possibly corresponds to TRBD1 (6 bases). V lost 2 bases and J 5 bases, leaving 15 bases between the germline ends. The CDR3 totals 15 residues. Germline lookup yields CDR1 MDHEN and CDR2 SYDVKM. The CDR3 sequence is CASSLPPGAGTEAFF. CDR3 DNA sequence: TGTGCCAGCAGTTTACCCCCGGGGGCAGGGACTGAAGCTTTCTTT.

For the CDR3, the DNA is TGTGCCAGCAGTCCCGGGACTATTAGCAATCAGCCCCAGCATTTT. Amino acids: CASSPGTISNQPQHF. The gene calls are TRBV28 and TRBJ1-5, with D tentatively TRBD1 (5 bases). The length of the CDR3 is 15 residues. V lost 5 bases and J 0 bases, leaving 11 bases between the germline ends. In germline, CDR1 is MDHEN, CDR2 SYDVKM.

The chain is built from TRBV12-3 or TRBV12-4 and TRBJ1-3, with D uncertain. Trimming left V 9 bases short and J 5 bases short, with 5 bases between. The CDR3 has 10 residues. The CDR3 region has the DNA TGTGCCAGTTTAAGAAACACCATATATTTT. Protein product: CASLRNTIYF.

The chain employs TRBV20-1 and TRBJ2-5; 13 bases match TRBD2. CDR1 and CDR2 from the germline V gene are DFQATT and SNEGSKA (reference sequence). CDR3 length equals 16 residues. Trimming cost V 3 bases and J 0 bases; bases outside gene matches: 4. The CDR3 loop is CSARGLAGWYQETQYF. The CDR3 DNA is TGCAGTGCTAGGGGACTAGCGGGATGGTACCAAGAGACCCAGTACTTC.

This clonotype was detected many times. The chain couples TRBV7-9 to TRBJ2-7, with D perhaps given as TRBD1 or TRBD2 (6 bases each). V shed 5 bases and J shed 0 bases, with 14 bases lying between them. Per the germline V gene, CDR1 is SEHNR and CDR2 is FQNEAQ (reference sequence). The CDR3 loop spans 15 amino acids. The CDR3 sequence is CASSKRGEFSYEQYF. The CDR3 coding sequence is TGTGCCAGCAGCAAAAGGGGGGAGTTCTCCTACGAGCAGTACTTC.

This clonotype was picked up many times. This sequence joins TRBV5-1 and TRBJ2-3; either TRBD1 or TRBD2 may fit D (5 bases each). The ends were cut back, 4 bases at V and 4 bases at J, with 19 bases in the middle. Germline-derived CDR1 and CDR2 are SGHRS and YFSETQ. This CDR3 spans 16 amino acids. The CDR3 nucleotides read TGCGCCAGCAGCATCTGGGCCGAGAGGGGACCAGATACGCAGTATTTT. It codes for CASSIWAERGPDTQYF.

The table lists this clonotype with a few counts. The V call is TRBV25-1, the J call TRBJ1-1; D not resolved. Trimming took off 5 bases at V and 4 bases at J, with 20 bases between the two ends. Germline V gives CDR1 MGHDK, CDR2 SYGVNS. This CDR3 has 16 residues. This chain's CDR3 is CASSPPLRELCTEAFF. The CDR3 coding sequence is TGTGCCAGCAGTCCCCCCTTGAGGGAGCTGTGCACTGAAGCTTTCTTT.